This paragraph covers one T cell receptor (beta chain) sequence. Other DNA sequences of this sample code for an identical CDR3. The data were obtained in a study of control samples from healthy donors and cancer patients. Germline V gene lookup returns CDR1 SGHRS and CDR2 YFSETQ. The CDR3 totals 14 residues. V was cut by 0 bases and J by 1 base, with 6 bases left in between. Assay: immunoSEQ multiplex PCR; the TCRdb copy retains only in-frame clones and omits some. The table has 150,000 to 200,000 clones, roughly 94% seen once; the top ten hold 14%. Input material: PBMCs. The chain combines TRBV5-1 with TRBJ2-3; D might be TRBD1 or TRBD2, each matching 5 bases. This TCR was recovered from a man aged 55 to 69 with colorectal cancer. The DNA of the CDR3 is TGCGCCAGCAGCTTGGGAGGGGGCACAGATACGCAGTATTTT. Amino acids: CASSLGGGTDTQYF.